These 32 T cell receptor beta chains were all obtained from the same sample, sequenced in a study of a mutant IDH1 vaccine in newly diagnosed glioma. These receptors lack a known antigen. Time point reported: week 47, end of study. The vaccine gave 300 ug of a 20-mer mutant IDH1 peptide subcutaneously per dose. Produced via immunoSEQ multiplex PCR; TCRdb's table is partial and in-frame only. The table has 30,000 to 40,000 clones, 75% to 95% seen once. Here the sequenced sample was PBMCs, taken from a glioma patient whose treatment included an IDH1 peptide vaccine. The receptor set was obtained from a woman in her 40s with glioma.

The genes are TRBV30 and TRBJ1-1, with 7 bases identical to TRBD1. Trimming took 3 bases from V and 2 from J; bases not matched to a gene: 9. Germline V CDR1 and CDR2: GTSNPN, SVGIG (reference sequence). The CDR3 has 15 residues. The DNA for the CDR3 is TGTGCCTGGAGCCTTCCAGACAGGGCCAACACTGAAGCTTTCTTT. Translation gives CAWSLPDRANTEAFF.

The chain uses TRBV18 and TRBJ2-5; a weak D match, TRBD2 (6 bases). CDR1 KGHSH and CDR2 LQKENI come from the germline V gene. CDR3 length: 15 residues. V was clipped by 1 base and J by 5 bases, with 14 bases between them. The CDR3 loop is CASSPLSGTGETQYF. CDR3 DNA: TGTGCCAGCTCACCACTCTCCGGGACTGGTGAGACCCAGTACTTC.

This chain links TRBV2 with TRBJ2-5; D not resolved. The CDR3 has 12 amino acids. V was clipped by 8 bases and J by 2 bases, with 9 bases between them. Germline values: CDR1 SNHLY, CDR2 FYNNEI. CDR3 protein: CASRANQETQYF. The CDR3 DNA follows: TGTGCCAGCCGAGCGAATCAAGAGACCCAGTACTTC.

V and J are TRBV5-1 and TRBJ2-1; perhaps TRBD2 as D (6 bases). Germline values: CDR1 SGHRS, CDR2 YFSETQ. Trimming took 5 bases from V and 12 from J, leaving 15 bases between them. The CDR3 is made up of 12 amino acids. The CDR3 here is CASRYDVGGQFF. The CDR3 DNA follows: TGCGCCAGCAGATATGACGTCGGGGGGCAGTTCTTC.

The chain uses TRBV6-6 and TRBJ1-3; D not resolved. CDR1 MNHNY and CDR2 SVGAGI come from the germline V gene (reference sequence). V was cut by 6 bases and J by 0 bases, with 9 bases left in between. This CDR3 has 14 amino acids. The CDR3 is CASRGRASGNTIYF. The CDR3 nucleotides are TGTGCCAGCAGAGGCCGGGCCTCTGGAAACACCATATATTTT.

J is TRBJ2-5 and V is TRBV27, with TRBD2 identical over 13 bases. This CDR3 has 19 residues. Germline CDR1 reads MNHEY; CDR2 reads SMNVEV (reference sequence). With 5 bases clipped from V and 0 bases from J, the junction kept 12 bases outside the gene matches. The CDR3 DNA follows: TGTGCCAGCAGTGCCCGGACTAGCGGGAGTTGGGGTTACCAAGAGACCCAGTACTTC. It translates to CASSARTSGSWGYQETQYF.

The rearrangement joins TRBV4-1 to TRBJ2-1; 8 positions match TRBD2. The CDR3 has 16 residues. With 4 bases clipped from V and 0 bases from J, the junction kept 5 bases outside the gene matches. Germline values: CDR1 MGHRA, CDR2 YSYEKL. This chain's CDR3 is CASSPSGRGSYNEQFF. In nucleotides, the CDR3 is TGCGCCAGCAGCCCAAGCGGGAGAGGCTCCTACAATGAGCAGTTCTTC.

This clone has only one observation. The CDR3 protein is CASSPGATQGYTF. CDR3 coding DNA: TGTGCCAGCAGCCCGGGGGCCACTCAAGGCTACACCTTC. The rearrangement links TRBV14 to TRBJ1-2, with a weak D call TRBD1 (6 bases). This CDR3 is built from 13 residues. Germline-derived CDR1 and CDR2 are SGHDN and FVKESK. Trimming shortened V by 4 bases and J by 8 bases, and 14 bases separated the two germline ends.

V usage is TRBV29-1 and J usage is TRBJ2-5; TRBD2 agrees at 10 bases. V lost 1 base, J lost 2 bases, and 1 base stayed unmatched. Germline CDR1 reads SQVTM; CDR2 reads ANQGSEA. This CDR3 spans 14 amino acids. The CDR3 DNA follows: TGCAGCGTTGAAGGTAGCGGGAGGCAAGAGACCCAGTACTTC. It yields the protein CSVEGSGRQETQYF.

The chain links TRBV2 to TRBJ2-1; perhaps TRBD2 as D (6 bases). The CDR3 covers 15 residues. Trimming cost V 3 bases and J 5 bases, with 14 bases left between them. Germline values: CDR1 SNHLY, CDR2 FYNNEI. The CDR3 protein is CASSDQEGPDNEQFF. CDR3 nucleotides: TGTGCCAGCAGTGACCAGGAGGGCCCGGACAATGAGCAGTTCTTC.

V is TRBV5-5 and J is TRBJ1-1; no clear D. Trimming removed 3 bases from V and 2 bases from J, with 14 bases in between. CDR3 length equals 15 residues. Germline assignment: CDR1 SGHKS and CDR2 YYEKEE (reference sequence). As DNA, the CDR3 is TGTGCCAGCAGCTCCTCGGTGGCAGCTAACACTGAAGCTTTCTTT. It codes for CASSSSVAANTEAFF.

For the CDR3, the DNA is TGTGCCAGCAGCCCAGCACATCAGGGCGAGGGGCAGAGGGGCTACACCTTC. Protein: CASSPAHQGEGQRGYTF. The rearrangement joins TRBV5-4 to TRBJ1-2; tentatively, D is TRBD1 (5 bases). The CDR3 sequence is 17 residues long. The ends were cut back, 4 bases at V and 8 bases at J, with 27 bases in the middle. Germline assignment: CDR1 SGHNT and CDR2 YYREEE (reference sequence).

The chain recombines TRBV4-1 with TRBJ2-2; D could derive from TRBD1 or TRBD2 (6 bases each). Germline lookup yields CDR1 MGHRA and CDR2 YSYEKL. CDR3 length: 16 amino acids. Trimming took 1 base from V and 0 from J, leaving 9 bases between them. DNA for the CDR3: TGCGCCAGCAGCCAAGCCGGGGGCACGAACACCGGGGAGCTGTTTTTT. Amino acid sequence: CASSQAGGTNTGELFF.

CDR3 DNA: TGTGCCAGCATTTTCACGTGGGGATTGAACACTGAAGCTTTCTTT. Protein sequence: CASIFTWGLNTEAFF. This chain links TRBV6-5 with TRBJ1-1; no firm D call. The CDR3 spans 15 residues. CDR1 is MNHEY and CDR2 is SVGAGI in the germline V gene. The V gene lost 7 bases and the J gene lost 0 bases, with 15 bases spanning the gap.

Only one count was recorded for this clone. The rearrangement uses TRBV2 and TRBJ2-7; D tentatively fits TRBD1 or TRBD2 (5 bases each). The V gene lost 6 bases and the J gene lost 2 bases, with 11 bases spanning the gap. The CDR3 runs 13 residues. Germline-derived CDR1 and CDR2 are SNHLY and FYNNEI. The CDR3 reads CASRGDETYEQYF. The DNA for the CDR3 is TGTGCCAGCAGAGGGGACGAGACCTACGAGCAGTACTTC.

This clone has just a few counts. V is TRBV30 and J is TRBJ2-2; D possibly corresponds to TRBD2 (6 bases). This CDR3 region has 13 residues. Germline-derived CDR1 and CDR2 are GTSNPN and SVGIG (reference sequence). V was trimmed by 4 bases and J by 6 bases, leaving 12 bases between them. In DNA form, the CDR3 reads TGTGCCTGGAAATACCGCGGGGCCGGGGAGCTGTTTTTT. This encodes CAWKYRGAGELFF.

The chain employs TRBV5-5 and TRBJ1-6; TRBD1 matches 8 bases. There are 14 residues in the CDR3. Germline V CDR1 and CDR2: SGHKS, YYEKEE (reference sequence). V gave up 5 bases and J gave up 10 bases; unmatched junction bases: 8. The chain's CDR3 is CASSRGQGSSPLHF. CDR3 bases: TGTGCCAGCAGTAGAGGACAGGGAAGCTCACCCCTCCACTTT.

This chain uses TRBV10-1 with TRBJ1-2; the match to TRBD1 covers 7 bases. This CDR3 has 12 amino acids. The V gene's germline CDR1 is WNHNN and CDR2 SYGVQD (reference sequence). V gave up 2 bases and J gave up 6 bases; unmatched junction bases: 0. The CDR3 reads CASSETGDGYTF. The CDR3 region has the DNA TGCGCCAGCAGTGAGACAGGGGATGGCTACACCTTC.

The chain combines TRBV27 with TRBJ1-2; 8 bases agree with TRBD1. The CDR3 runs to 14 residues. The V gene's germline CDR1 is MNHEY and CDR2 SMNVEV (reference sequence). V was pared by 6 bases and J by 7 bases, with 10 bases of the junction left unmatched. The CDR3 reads CASSPGQGLTGYTF. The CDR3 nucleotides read TGTGCCAGCAGCCCCGGACAGGGTTTAACTGGCTACACCTTC.

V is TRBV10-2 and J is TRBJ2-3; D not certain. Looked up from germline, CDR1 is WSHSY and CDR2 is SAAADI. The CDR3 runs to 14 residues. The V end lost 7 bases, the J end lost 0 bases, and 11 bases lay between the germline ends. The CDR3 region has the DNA TGCGCCAGCACCCCATTGGTCAGCACAGATACGCAGTATTTT. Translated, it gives CASTPLVSTDTQYF.

The CDR3 reads CASSYDASSYEQYF. The CDR3 nucleotides read TGTGCCAGCAGTTACGACGCCAGCTCCTACGAGCAGTACTTC. The chain carries TRBV6-5 and TRBJ2-7; the D is unclear. Trimming stripped 2 bases from V and 0 bases from J, with 8 bases between. CDR3 size: 14 residues. Germline V gives CDR1 MNHEY, CDR2 SVGAGI.

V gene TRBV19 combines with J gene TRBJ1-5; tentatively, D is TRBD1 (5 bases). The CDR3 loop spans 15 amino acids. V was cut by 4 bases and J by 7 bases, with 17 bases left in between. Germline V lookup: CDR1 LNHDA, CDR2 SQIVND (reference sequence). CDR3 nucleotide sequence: TGTGCCAGTAGTACGCAACAGGCCCTGAGGCAGCCCCAGCATTTT. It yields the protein CASSTQQALRQPQHF. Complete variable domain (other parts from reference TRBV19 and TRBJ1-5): DGGITQSPKYLFRKEGQNVTLSCEQNLNHDAMYWYRQDPGQGLRLIYYSQIVNDFQKGDIAEGYSVSREKKESFPLTVTSAQKNPTAFYLCASSTQQALRQPQHFGDGTRLSIL.

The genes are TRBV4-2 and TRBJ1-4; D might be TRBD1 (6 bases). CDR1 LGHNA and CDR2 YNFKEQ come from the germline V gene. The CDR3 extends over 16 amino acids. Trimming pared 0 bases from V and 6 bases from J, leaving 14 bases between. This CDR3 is CASSQEGGGFYEKLFF. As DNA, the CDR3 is TGTGCCAGCAGCCAAGAAGGGGGGGGTTTTTATGAAAAACTGTTTTTT.

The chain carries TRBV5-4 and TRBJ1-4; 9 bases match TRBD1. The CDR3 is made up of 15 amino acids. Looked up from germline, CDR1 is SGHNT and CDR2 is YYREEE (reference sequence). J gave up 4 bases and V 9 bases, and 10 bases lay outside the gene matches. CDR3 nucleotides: TGTGCCACCTCCGGCTGGGGACAGGGTAATGAAAAACTGTTTTTT. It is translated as CATSGWGQGNEKLFF.

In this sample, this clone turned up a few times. This CDR3 reads CASSDRTGKSIDEQYF. CDR3 in DNA: TGTGCCAGCAGTGACCGGACAGGGAAATCAATCGACGAGCAGTACTTC. This sequence joins TRBV2 and TRBJ2-7; the match to TRBD1 covers 8 bases. The germline V gene encodes CDR1 SNHLY and CDR2 FYNNEI. Trimming at V came to 3 bases and at J to 5 bases, leaving 12 bases not matched to a gene. This CDR3 region has 16 residues.

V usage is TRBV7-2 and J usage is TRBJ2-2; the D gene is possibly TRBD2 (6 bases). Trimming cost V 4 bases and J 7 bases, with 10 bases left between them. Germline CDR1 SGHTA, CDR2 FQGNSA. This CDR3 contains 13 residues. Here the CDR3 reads CASSWDSGGELFF. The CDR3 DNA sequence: TGTGCCAGCAGCTGGGACTCGGGCGGGGAGCTGTTTTTT.

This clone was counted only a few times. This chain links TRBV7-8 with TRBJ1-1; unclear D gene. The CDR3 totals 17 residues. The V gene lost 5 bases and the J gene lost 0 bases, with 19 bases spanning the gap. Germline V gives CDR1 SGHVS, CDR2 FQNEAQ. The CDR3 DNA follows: TGTGCCAGCAGCCGTGAAAGAGCGGGGTTCGTGAACACTGAAGCTTTCTTT. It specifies CASSRERAGFVNTEAFF.

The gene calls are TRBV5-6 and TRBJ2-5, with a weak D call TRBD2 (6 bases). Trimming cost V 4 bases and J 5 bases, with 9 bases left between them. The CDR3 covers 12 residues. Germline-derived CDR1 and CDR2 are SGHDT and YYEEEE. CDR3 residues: CASSGGIETQYF. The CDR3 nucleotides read TGTGCCAGCAGCGGGGGGATTGAGACCCAGTACTTC.

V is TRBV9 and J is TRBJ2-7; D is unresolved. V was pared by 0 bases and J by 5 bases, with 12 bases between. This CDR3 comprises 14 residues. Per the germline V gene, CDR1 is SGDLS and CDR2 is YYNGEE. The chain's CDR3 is CASSVAGQFDEQYF. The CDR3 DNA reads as TGTGCCAGCAGCGTAGCTGGGCAGTTCGACGAGCAGTACTTC.

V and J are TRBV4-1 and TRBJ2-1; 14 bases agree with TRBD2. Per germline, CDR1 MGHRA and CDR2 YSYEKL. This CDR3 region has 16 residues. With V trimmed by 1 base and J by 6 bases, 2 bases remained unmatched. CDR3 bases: TGCGCCAGCAGCCAAGGGGGACTAGCGGGGGTCAATGAGCAGTTCTTC. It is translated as CASSQGGLAGVNEQFF.

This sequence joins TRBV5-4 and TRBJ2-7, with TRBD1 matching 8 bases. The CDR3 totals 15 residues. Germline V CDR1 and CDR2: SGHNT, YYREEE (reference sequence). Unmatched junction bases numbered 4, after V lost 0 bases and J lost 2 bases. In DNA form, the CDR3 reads TGTGCCAGCAGCTTGGGGACAGGGCAAACCTACGAGCAGTACTTC. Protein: CASSLGTGQTYEQYF.

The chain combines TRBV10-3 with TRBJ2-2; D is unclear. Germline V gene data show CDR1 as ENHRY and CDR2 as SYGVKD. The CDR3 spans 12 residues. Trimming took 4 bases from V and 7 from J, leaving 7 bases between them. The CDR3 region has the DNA TGTGCCATCAGTGGGTCCTACGGGGAGCTGTTTTTT. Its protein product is CAISGSYGELFF.